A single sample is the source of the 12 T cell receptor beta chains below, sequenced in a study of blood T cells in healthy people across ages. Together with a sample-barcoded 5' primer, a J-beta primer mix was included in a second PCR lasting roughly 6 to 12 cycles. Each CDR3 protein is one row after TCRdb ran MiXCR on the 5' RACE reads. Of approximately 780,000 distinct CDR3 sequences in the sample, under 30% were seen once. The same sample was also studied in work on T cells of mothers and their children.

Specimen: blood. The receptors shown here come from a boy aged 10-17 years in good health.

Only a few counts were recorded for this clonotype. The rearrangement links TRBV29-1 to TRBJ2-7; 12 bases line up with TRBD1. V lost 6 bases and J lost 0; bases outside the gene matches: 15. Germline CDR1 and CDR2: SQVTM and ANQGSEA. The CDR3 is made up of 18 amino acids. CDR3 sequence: CSVEPGQGASQSSYEQYF. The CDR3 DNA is TGCAGCGTCGAACCGGGACAGGGGGCCTCCCAGAGCTCCTACGAGCAGTACTTC.

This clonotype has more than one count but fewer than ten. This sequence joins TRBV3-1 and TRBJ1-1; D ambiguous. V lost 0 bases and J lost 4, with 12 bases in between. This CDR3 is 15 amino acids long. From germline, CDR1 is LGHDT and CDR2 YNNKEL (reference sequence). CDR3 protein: CASSQEFAGITEAFF. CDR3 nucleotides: TGTGCCAGCAGCCAAGAGTTTGCCGGGATCACTGAAGCTTTCTTT.

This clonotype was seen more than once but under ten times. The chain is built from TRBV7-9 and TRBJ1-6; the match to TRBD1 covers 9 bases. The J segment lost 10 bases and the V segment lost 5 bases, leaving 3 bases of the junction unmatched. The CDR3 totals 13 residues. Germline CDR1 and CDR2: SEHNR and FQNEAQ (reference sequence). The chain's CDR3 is CASSRDRESPLHF. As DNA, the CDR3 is TGTGCCAGCAGCCGGGACAGGGAGTCACCCCTCCACTTT.

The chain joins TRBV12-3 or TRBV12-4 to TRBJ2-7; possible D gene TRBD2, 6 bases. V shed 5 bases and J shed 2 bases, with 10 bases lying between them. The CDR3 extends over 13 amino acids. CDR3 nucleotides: TGTGCCAGCAGTGCGGGACCGACCTACGAGCAGTACTTC. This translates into CASSAGPTYEQYF.

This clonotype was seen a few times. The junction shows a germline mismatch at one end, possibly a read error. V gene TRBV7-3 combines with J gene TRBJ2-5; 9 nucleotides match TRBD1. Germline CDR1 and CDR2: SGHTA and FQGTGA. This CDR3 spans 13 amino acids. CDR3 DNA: TGTGCCAGCAGCTCCCCGGGACAGGGTTTTCTGTTCTTC. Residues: CASSSPGQGFLFF.

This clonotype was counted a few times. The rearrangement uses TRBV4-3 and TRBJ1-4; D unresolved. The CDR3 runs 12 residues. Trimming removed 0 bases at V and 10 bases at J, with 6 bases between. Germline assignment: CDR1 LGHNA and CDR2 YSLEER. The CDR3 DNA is TGCGCCAGCAGCCAAGACGAAGGAAAACTGTTTTTT. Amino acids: CASSQDEGKLFF.

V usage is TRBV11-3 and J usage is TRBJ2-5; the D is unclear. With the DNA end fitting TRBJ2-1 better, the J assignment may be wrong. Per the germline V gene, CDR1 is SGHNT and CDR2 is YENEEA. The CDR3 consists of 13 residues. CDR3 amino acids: CASSSQGYNEQFF. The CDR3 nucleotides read TGTGCCAGCAGCTCCCAAGGGTACAATGAGCAGTTCTTC.

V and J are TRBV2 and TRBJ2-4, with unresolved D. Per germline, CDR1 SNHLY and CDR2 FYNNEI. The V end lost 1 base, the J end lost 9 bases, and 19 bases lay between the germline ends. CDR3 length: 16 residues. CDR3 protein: CASSEGRGRPPGIQYF. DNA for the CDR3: TGTGCCAGCAGTGAAGGCCGCGGACGACCACCAGGCATTCAGTACTTC.

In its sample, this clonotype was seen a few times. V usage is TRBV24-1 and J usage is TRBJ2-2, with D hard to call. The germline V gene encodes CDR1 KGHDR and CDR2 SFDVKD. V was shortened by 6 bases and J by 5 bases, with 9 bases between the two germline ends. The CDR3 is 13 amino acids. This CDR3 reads CATSPWVTGELFF. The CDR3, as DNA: TGTGCCACCAGTCCGTGGGTGACCGGGGAGCTGTTTTTT.

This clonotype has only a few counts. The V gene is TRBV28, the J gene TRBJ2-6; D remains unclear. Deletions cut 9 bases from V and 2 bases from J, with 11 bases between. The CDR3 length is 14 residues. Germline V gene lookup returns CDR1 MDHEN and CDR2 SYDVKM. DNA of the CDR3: TGTGCCAGTACACTTTCGCCTGGGGCCAACGTCCTGACTTTC. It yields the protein CASTLSPGANVLTF. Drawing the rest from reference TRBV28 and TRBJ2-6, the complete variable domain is DVKVTQSSRYLVKRTGEKVFLECVQDMDHENMFWYRQDPGLGLRLIYFSYDVKMKEKGDIPEGYSVSREKKERFSLILESASTNQTSMYLCASTLSPGANVLTFGAGSRLTVL.

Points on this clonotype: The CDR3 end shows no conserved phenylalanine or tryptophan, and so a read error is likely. The CDR3 spells CASSRQGRNTGELFL. The CDR3 DNA follows: TGTGCCAGCAGCCGTCAGGGTAGGAACACCGGGGAGCTGTTTTTA. J is TRBJ2-2 and V is TRBV12-3 or TRBV12-4; perhaps TRBD1 as D (5 bases). Between the trimmed V and J ends, which lost 6 bases and 1 base, there was a span of 12 bases. CDR3 length: 15 amino acids.

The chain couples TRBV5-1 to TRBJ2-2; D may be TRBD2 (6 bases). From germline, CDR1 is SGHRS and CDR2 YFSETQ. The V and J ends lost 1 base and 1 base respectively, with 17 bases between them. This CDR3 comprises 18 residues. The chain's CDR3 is CASSLFFPGEKNTGELFF. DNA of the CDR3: TGCGCCAGCAGCTTGTTTTTCCCGGGGGAGAAGAACACCGGGGAGCTGTTTTTT.